This is a list of T cell receptor beta chains from one sample in a study of blood T cell repertoires in COVID-19. Sequencing was performed with immunoSEQ multiplex PCR; in TCRdb, only in-frame clones are kept and a portion is missing. The sample shows approximately 30,000 clones, roughly nine tenths of them seen only once. The sequenced sample consisted of peripheral blood. The receptors originated from a human donor in a cohort sampled during active COVID-19. CDR3s include the opening cysteine and the closing phenylalanine or tryptophan. D genes are given only for firm matches. Rows may omit the clone size; those that give it use once, few, many or a size class.

d_call j_call clone_size v_call cdr3_aa cdr3_nt
TRBD2 TRBJ2-1 NA TRBV4-1 CASSLQGGQGEFF TGCGCCAGCAGCCTTCAGGGAGGGCAAGGCGAGTTCTTC
NA TRBJ1-5 NA TRBV7-9 CASSAEDSNQPQHF TGTGCCAGCAGCGCTGAGGATAGCAATCAGCCCCAGCATTTT
TRBD1 TRBJ1-1 NA TRBV6-5 CASSYVGRGQDTEAFF TGTGCCAGCAGTTACGTCGGCAGGGGGCAGGACACTGAAGCTTTCTTT
TRBD1 TRBJ1-1 NA TRBV7-2 CASSTGGGATEAFF TGTGCCAGCAGCACAGGGGGCGGGGCCACTGAAGCTTTCTTT
NA TRBJ1-2 once TRBV5-1 CASSLNPRPNGYTF TGCGCCAGCAGCCTTAACCCGCGTCCCAATGGCTACACCTTC
TRBD1 TRBJ2-2 NA TRBV7-2 CASSRQGDFGELFF TGTGCCAGCAGTCGACAGGGAGATTTCGGGGAGCTGTTTTTT
NA TRBJ1-3 NA TRBV25-1 CASSSLEFAGNTIYF TGTGCCAGCAGTTCGCTCGAGTTCGCTGGAAACACCATATATTTT
TRBD2 TRBJ2-5 few TRBV7-9 CASSLGSGGYQETQYF TGTGCCAGCAGCTTAGGGAGCGGGGGGTACCAAGAGACCCAGTACTTC
NA TRBJ2-2 NA TRBV14 CASSQQVASGELFF TGTGCCAGCAGCCAACAGGTAGCGTCCGGGGAGCTGTTTTTT
TRBD1 TRBJ2-2 NA TRBV4-1 CASSQYGTGTGELFF TGCGCCAGCAGCCAGTATGGGACAGGGACCGGGGAGCTGTTTTTT
NA TRBJ2-5 NA TRBV3-1/TRBV3-2 CASSQVRETQYF TGTGCCAGCAGCCAAGTGCGCGAGACCCAGTACTTC
NA TRBJ1-1 NA TRBV5-1 CASCLLEENTEAFF TGCGCCAGCTGCTTACTTGAAGAGAACACTGAAGCTTTCTTT
NA TRBJ1-2 NA TRBV12-3/TRBV12-4 CASSLTQESGYTF TGTGCCAGCAGTTTAACACAGGAGAGTGGCTACACCTTC
NA TRBJ2-3 NA TRBV9 CASSVVELNTQYF TGTGCCAGCAGCGTAGTAGAGTTAAATACGCAGTATTTT
NA TRBJ1-1 NA TRBV9 CASNGGHGGTEAFF TGTGCCAGCAATGGGGGCCATGGAGGCACTGAAGCTTTCTTT